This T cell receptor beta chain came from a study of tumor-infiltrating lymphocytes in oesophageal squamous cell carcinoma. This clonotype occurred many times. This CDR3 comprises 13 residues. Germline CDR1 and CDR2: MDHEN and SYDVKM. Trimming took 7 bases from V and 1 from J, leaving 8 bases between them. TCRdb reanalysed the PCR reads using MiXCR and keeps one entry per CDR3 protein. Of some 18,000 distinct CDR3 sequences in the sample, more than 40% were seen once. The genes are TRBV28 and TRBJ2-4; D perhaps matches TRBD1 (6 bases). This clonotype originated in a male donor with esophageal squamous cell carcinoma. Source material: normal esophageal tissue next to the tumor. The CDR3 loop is CASTQGAKNIQYF. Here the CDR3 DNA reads TGTGCCAGCACCCAGGGGGCCAAAAACATTCAGTACTTC.